The 13 T cell receptor beta chains reported below all come from one sample, sequenced in a study of siplizumab effects on memory and regulatory T cells. TCRdb's copy holds only in-frame clones and misses some; the assay was immunoSEQ multiplex PCR. This table holds 57,000 or so clones, roughly 85% found once. The sequenced sample was memory CD4+ T cells sorted from blood. The receptor source for this set is a human donor in good health.

This clone was counted a few times. The genes are TRBV6-6 and TRBJ2-4; D is perhaps TRBD2 (7 bases). The CDR3 covers 15 residues. The germline V gene has CDR1 MNHNY and CDR2 SVGAGI (reference sequence). The V gene lost 7 bases and the J gene lost 1 base, with 14 bases spanning the gap. The CDR3 DNA reads TGTGCCAGCACGGAGGGGGGGTTGGCCAAAAACATTCAGTACTTC. It encodes CASTEGGLAKNIQYF.

The chain is built from TRBV5-6 and TRBJ2-5; TRBD1 might be the D (5 bases). V was pared by 1 base and J by 5 bases, with 9 bases between. CDR1 is SGHDT and CDR2 is YYEEEE in the germline V gene. The CDR3 covers 13 residues. The DNA of the CDR3 is TGTGCCAGCAGCTTGACAGGCTGGGAGACCCAGTACTTC. It encodes CASSLTGWETQYF.

The chain joins TRBV6-5 to TRBJ1-1; tentative D call: TRBD1 (5 bases). CDR3 size: 15 residues. Germline V gene lookup returns CDR1 MNHEY and CDR2 SVGAGI. Trimming cost V 7 bases and J 4 bases, with 19 bases left between them. The CDR3 region is CASTRTGIGGTEAFF. The CDR3 DNA follows: TGTGCCAGCACAAGAACAGGTATAGGAGGCACTGAAGCTTTCTTT.

The sample holds many counts of this clone. J is TRBJ2-7 and V is TRBV28; D is possibly TRBD2 (6 bases). This CDR3 has 17 residues. Per germline, CDR1 MDHEN and CDR2 SYDVKM. Deletions cut 2 bases from V and 3 bases from J, with 20 bases between. This chain's CDR3 is CASSLLRLASHLYEQYF. CDR3 coding DNA: TGTGCCAGCAGTTTACTCCGGCTAGCGAGTCACCTCTACGAGCAGTACTTC.

The V call is TRBV5-6, the J call TRBJ1-4, with 9 bases fitting TRBD1. With V trimmed by 4 bases and J by 11 bases, 6 bases remained unmatched. Germline CDR1 is SGHDT and CDR2 is YYEEEE. This CDR3 region has 13 residues. The CDR3 spells CASSLQGAGKLFF. The CDR3 DNA reads as TGTGCCAGCAGCCTACAGGGGGCGGGGAAACTGTTTTTT.

The V and J genes are TRBV4-1 and TRBJ1-1; 8 positions agree with TRBD1. The CDR3 totals 15 residues. Germline-derived CDR1 and CDR2 are MGHRA and YSYEKL. Trimming took 3 bases from V and 1 from J; bases not matched to a gene: 4. This CDR3 is CASSQQGQANTEAFF. The CDR3 DNA reads TGCGCCAGCAGCCAGCAGGGACAGGCGAACACTGAAGCTTTCTTT.

V gene TRBV15 combines with J gene TRBJ2-3, with a tentative D call TRBD2 (6 bases). Trimming pared 0 bases from V and 2 bases from J, leaving 15 bases between. The germline gives CDR1 LNHNV, CDR2 YYDKDF (reference sequence). The CDR3 runs 17 residues. The CDR3 DNA is TGTGCCACCAGCAGAGATCTCGTCGGGGGACTCACAGATACGCAGTATTTT. Amino acid sequence: CATSRDLVGGLTDTQYF.

This chain connects TRBV5-1 to TRBJ1-2; no clear D. V lost 4 bases and J 6 bases, leaving 10 bases between the germline ends. Germline values: CDR1 SGHRS, CDR2 YFSETQ. CDR3 length equals 12 residues. CDR3 bases: TGCGCCAGCAGCCAGAACAAGGATGGCTACACCTTC. It specifies CASSQNKDGYTF.

This clone occurred once. The rearrangement uses TRBV7-5 and TRBJ2-5. TRBV7-5 is assigned pseudogene status. The CDR3 sequence is 16 residues long. The CDR3: CVRSLALLRPPETQYF. The CDR3 DNA sequence: TGTGTCAGAAGCTTAGCCCTCCTAAGACCCCCAGAGACCCAGTACTTC.

V is TRBV27 and J is TRBJ1-1; no clear D gene. The germline V gene encodes CDR1 MNHEY and CDR2 SMNVEV (reference sequence). The CDR3 runs 11 residues. The V end was cut by 2 bases, the J end by 11 bases, with 9 bases between. The CDR3 reads CASSLIKLAFF. The CDR3 DNA sequence: TGTGCCAGCAGTTTAATCAAGTTGGCTTTCTTT.

This chain uses TRBV7-8 with TRBJ2-5; the D is unclear. The CDR3 runs 12 residues. CDR1 and CDR2 from the germline V gene are SGHVS and FQNEAQ. The V gene lost 3 bases and the J gene lost 2 bases, with 4 bases spanning the gap. The CDR3 nucleotides read TGTGCCAGCAGCTTCCTTCAAGAGACCCAGTACTTC. It is translated as CASSFLQETQYF.

The chain carries TRBV7-9 and TRBJ1-4, with TRBD1 identical over 8 bases. Germline V CDR1 and CDR2: SEHNR, FQNEAQ (reference sequence). Trimming removed 1 base from V and 6 bases from J; junction bases left unmatched: 7. CDR3 size: 16 residues. The CDR3 nucleotides are TGTGCCAGCAGCTTAGGCGGGACAGGTTTTTATGAAAAACTGTTTTTT. It yields the protein CASSLGGTGFYEKLFF.

This clone was found a few times. This sequence joins TRBV28 and TRBJ2-1, with D possibly being TRBD1 or TRBD2 (5 bases each). Trimming took 6 bases from V and 11 from J, leaving 14 bases between them. The CDR3 contains 12 residues. Looked up from germline, CDR1 is MDHEN and CDR2 is SYDVKM. In DNA, the CDR3 is TGTGCCAGCAGCTCCGCATCGGGGCAGCAGTTCTTC. This encodes CASSSASGQQFF.